This T cell receptor (beta chain) was captured by sequencing in a study of cytomegalovirus exposure and HLA in healthy donors. PCR involved 60 Vbeta and 13 Jbeta primers. The repertoire was sequenced with immunoSEQ multiplex PCR; TCRdb's copy has only in-frame clones and lacks some. The repertoire holds about 140,000 clones, approximately 76% seen once, with less than 2% in the top ten. The V end lost 1 base, the J end lost 0 bases, and 7 bases lay between the germline ends. Germline V gene sequence: CDR1 SGHTA, CDR2 FQGNSA. This CDR3 is built from 15 residues. The clonotype originates from a man aged 35 to 55 in good health and CMV-seronegative. Sequenced material: PBMCs. The gene calls are TRBV7-2 and TRBJ2-1; D is uncertain. CDR3 bases: TGTGCCAGCAGCTTAGGACTGAGCTCCTACAATGAGCAGTTCTTC. Encoded protein: CASSLGLSSYNEQFF.